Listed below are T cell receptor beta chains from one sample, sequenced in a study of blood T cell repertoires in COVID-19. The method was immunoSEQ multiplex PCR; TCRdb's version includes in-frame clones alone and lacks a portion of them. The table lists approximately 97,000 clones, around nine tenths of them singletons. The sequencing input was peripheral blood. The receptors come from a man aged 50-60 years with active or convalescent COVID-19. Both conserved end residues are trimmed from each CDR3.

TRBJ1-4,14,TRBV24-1,ATSDTRTGVNEKLF
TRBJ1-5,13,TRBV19,ASSIEDGDNQPQH
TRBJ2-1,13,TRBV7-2,ASSFDLSSYNEQF
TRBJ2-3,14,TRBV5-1,ASSIQTSGGPDTQY
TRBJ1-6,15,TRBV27,ASSLSAPTEYNSPLH
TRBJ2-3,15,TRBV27,ASSYRLAGGSVDTQY
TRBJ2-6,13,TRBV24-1,ATSDPGSGANVLT
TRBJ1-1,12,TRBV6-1,ASSEVGVNTEAF
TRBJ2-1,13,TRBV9,ASSVEEGYYNEQF
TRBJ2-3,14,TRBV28,ASSLWGRTSTDTQY
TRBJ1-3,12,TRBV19,ASSPLSSGNTIY
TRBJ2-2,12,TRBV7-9,ASSLAQDTGELF
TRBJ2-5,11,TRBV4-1,ASSNPGQETQY
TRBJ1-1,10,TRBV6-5,ASSLGHWLVF
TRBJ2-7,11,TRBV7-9,ASSLGGTYEQY
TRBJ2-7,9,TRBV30,AWSVRYEQY
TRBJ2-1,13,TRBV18,ATRERSSSYNEQF
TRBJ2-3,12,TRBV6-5,ASRTSGGTDTQY
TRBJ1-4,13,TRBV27,ASRALGQQNEKLF
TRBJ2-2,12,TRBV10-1,ASSPGGLGGELF